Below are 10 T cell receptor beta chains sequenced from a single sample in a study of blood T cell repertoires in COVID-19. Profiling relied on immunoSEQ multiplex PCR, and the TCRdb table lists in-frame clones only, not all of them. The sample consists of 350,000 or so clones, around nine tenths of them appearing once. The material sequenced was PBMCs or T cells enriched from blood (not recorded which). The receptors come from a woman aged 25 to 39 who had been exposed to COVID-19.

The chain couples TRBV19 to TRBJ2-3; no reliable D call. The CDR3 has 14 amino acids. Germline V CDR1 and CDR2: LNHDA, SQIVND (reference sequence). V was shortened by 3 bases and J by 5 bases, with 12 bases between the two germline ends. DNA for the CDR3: TGTGCCAGTAGTATCAGGTTGCAAAAAGATACGCAGTATTTT. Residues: CASSIRLQKDTQYF.

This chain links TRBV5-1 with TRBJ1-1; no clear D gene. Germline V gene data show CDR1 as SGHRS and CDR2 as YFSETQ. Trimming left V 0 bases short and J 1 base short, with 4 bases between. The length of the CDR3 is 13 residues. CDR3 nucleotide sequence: TGCGCCAGCAGCTTGGGCAGGAACACTGAAGCTTTCTTT. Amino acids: CASSLGRNTEAFF.

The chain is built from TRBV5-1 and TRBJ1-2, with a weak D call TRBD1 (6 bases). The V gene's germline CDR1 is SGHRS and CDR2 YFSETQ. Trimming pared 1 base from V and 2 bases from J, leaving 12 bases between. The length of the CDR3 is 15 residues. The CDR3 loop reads CASSLTGTTNYGYTF. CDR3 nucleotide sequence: TGCGCCAGCAGCTTGACCGGGACAACGAACTATGGCTACACCTTC.

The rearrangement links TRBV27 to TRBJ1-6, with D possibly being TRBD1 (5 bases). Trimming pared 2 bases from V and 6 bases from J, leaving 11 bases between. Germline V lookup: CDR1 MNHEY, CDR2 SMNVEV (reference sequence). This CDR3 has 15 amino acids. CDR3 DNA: TGTGCCAGCAGTTTAGTAGACGGGGGTAATTCACCCCTCCACTTT. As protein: CASSLVDGGNSPLHF.

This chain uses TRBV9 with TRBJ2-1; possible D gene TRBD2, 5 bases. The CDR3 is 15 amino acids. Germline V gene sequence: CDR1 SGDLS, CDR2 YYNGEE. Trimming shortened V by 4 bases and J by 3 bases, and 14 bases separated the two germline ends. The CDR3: CASSPSLFDYNEQFF. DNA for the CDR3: TGTGCCAGCAGCCCTAGCTTGTTTGACTACAATGAGCAGTTCTTC.

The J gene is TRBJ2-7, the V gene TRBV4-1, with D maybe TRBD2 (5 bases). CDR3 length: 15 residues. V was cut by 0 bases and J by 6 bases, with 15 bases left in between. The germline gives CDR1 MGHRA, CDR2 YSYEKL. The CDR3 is CASSQDNPSRGEQYF. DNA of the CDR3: TGCGCCAGCAGCCAAGATAACCCTAGCCGGGGCGAGCAGTACTTC.

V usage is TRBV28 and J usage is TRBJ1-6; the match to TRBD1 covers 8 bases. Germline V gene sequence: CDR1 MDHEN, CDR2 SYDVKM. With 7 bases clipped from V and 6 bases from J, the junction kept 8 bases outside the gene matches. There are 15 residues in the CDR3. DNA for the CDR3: TGTGCCAGCACCCAGGGGGCTGTCGGTAATTCACCCCTCCACTTT. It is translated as CASTQGAVGNSPLHF.

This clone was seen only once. The CDR3 spells CASSMDRGSNQPQHF. CDR3 sequence (DNA): TGTGCCAGTAGTATGGACAGGGGCAGCAATCAGCCCCAGCATTTT. J is TRBJ1-5 and V is TRBV19; 9 positions agree with TRBD1. Germline CDR1 LNHDA, CDR2 SQIVND (reference sequence). The CDR3 totals 15 residues. Losses at the gene ends were 3 bases for V and 1 base for J; bases not matched to a gene: 1.

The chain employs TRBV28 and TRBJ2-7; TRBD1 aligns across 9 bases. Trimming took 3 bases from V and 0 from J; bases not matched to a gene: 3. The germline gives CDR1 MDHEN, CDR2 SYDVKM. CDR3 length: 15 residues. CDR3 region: CASSFQGQGSYEQYF. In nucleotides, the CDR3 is TGTGCCAGCAGTTTCCAGGGACAGGGCTCCTACGAGCAGTACTTC.

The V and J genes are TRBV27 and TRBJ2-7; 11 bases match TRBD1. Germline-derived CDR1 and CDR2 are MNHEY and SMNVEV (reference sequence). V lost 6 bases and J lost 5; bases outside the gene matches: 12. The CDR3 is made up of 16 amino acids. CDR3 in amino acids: CASRPYGTGGLNEQYF. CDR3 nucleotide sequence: TGTGCCAGCAGGCCGTACGGGACAGGGGGATTAAACGAGCAGTACTTC.